This TCR beta chain derives from a study of CD8 T cells in Susac syndrome. Reverse transcription of about 0.45 to 1 ug RNA was performed with random hexamers. TCRdb redid the calling of the immunoSEQ multiplex PCR reads with MiXCR, one entry per CDR3 protein. In the table there are about 130,000 distinct CDR3 sequences, about 93% of which are singletons. The CDR3 loop spans 15 amino acids. V lost 3 bases, J lost 7 bases, and 9 bases stayed unmatched. Germline V CDR1 and CDR2: SQVTM, ANQGSEA. The sequencing input was CD4+ T cells from PBMCs. The genes are TRBV29-1 and TRBJ1-2; 12 nucleotides line up with TRBD1. The TCR sequence derives from a human donor in good health. The CDR3 nucleotides read TGCAGCGTTGAGAATACTGGGACAGGGGGCCTTGGCTACACCTTC. Its translation is CSVENTGTGGLGYTF.